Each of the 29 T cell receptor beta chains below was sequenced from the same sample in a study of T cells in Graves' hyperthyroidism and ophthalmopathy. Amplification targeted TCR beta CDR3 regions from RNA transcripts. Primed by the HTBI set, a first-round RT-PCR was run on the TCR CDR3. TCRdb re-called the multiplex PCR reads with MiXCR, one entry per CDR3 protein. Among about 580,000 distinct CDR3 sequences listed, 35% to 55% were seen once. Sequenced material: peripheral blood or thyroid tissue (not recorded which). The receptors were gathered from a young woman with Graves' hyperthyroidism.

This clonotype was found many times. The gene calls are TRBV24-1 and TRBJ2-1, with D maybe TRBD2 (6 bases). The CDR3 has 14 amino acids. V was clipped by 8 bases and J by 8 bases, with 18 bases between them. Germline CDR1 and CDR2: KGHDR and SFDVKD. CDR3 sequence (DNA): TGTGCCACCACATCGAGTGTGGGAGGCGATGAGCAGTTCTTC. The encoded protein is CATTSSVGGDEQFF.

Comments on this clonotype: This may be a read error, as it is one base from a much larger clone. CDR3 amino acids: CASSFGTGGNRGYGYTF. The CDR3 nucleotides read TGTGCCAGCAGCTTTGGTACAGGCGGCAACCGGGGATATGGCTACACCTTC. The chain combines TRBV7-2 with TRBJ1-2; a possible D gene is TRBD1 (5 bases). Germline values: CDR1 SGHTA, CDR2 FQGNSA. The CDR3 consists of 17 residues. With 3 bases removed from V and 5 bases from J, the gap between germline ends came to 22 bases.

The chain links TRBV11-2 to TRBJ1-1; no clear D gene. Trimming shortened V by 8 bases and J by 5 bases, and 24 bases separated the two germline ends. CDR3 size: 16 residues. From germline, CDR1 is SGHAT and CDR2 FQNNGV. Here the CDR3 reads CASSPWPEGFVTEAFF. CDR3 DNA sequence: TGTGCCAGCTCCCCATGGCCAGAAGGGTTTGTTACTGAAGCTTTCTTT.

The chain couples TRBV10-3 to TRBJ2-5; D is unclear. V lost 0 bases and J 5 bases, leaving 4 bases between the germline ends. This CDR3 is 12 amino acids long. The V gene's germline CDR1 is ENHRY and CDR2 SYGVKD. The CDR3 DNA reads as TGTGCCATCAGTGAGTCAAGGGAGACCCAGTACTTC. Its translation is CAISESRETQYF.

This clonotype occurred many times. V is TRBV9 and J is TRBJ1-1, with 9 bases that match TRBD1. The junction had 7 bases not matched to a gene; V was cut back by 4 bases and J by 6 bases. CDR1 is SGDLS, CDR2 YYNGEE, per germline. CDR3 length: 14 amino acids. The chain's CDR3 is CASSPRTGAAEAFF. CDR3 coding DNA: TGTGCCAGCAGCCCCCGGACAGGGGCGGCTGAAGCTTTCTTT.

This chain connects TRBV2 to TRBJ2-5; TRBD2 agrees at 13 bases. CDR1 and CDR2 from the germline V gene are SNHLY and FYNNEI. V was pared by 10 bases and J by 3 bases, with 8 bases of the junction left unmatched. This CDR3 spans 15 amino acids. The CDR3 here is CAILQGTSGKETQYF. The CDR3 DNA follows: TGTGCCATCCTACAGGGGACTAGCGGGAAAGAGACCCAGTACTTC.

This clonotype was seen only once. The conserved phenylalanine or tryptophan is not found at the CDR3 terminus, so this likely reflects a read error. DNA for the CDR3: TGCGCCAGCAGCCAAGGCCAGGGTAGCGACACTGAAGCTTTCTCT. Translating gives CASSQGQGSDTEAFS. The J gene is TRBJ1-1, the V gene TRBV4-1, with D maybe TRBD1 (5 bases). From germline, CDR1 is MGHRA and CDR2 YSYEKL. This CDR3 has 15 residues. Trimming removed 1 base at V and 3 bases at J, with 12 bases between.

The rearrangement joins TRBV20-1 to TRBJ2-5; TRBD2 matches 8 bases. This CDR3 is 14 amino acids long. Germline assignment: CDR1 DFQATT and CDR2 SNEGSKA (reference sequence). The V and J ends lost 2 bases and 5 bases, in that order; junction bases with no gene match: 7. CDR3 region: CSARPGRAVETQYF. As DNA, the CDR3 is TGCAGTGCTAGACCCGGGAGGGCCGTTGAGACCCAGTACTTC.

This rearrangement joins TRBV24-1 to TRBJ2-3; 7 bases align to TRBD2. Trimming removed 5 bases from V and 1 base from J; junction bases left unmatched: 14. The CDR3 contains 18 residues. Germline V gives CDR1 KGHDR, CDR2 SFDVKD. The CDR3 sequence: CATSVRAGTPGGTDTQYF. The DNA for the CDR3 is TGTGCCACCAGTGTCCGAGCGGGAACCCCGGGGGGCACAGATACGCAGTATTTT.

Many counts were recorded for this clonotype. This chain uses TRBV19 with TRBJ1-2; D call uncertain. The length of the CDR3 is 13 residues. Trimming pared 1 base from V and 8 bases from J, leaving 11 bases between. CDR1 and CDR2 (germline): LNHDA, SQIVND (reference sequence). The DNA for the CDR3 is TGTGCCAGTAGTATAGCCCTCGAAGCAGGCTACACCTTC. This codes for CASSIALEAGYTF.

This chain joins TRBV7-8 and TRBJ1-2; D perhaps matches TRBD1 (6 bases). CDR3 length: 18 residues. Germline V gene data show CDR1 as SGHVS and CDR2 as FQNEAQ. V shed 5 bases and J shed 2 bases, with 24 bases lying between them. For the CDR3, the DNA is TGTGCCAGCAGCCCCGAGGGGGGCGGGGGGGGACTGAACTATGGCTACACCTTC. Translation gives CASSPEGGGGGLNYGYTF.

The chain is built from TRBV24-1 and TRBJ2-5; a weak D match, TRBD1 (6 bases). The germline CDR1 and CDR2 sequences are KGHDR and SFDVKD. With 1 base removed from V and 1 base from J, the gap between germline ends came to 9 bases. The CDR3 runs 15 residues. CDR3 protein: CATSDLGGPQETQYF. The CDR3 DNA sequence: TGTGCCACCAGTGATTTAGGGGGACCCCAAGAGACCCAGTACTTC.

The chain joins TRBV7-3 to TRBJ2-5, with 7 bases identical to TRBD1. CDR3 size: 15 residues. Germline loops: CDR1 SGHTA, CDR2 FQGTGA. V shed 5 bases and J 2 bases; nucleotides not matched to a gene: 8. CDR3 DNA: TGTGCCAGCAGCCTAGACAGGGACCCTCAAGAGACCCAGTACTTC. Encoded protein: CASSLDRDPQETQYF.

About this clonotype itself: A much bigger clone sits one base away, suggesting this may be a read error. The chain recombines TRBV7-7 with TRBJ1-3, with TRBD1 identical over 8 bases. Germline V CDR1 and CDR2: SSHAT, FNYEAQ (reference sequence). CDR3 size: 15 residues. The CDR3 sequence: CASSKGQDGGNTIYF. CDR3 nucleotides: TGTGCTAGCAGCAAGGGACAGGACGGTGGAAACACCATATATTTT.

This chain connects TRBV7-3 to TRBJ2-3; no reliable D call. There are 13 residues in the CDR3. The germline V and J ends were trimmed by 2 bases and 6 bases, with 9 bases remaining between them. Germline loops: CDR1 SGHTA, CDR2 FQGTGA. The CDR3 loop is CASSLVRFDTQYF. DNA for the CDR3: TGTGCCAGCAGCTTAGTCAGATTCGATACGCAGTATTTT.

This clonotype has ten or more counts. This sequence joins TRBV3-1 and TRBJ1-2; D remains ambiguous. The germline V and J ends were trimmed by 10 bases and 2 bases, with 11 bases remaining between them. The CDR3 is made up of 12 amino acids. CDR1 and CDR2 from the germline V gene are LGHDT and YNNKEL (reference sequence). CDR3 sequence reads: CATAGRNYGYTF. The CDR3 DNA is TGTGCCACCGCCGGGCGGAACTATGGCTACACCTTC.

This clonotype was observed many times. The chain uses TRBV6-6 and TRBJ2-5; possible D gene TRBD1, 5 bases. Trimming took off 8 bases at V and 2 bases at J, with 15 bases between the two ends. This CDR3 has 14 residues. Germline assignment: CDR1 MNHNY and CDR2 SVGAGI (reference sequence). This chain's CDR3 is CASSFGAPQETQYF. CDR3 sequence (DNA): TGTGCCAGCTCCTTTGGGGCTCCTCAAGAGACCCAGTACTTC.

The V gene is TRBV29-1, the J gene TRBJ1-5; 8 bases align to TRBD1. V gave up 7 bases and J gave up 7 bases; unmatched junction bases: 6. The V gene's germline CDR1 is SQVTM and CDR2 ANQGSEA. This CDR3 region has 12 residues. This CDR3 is CSAGQGEQPQHF. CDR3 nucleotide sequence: TGCAGCGCTGGACAGGGCGAGCAGCCCCAGCATTTT.

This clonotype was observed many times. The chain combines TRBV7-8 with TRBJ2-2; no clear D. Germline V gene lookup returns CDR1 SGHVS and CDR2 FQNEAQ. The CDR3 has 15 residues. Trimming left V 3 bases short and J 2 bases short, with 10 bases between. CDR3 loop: CASSLARENTGELFF. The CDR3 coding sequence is TGTGCCAGCAGCTTGGCTAGAGAAAACACCGGGGAGCTGTTTTTT.

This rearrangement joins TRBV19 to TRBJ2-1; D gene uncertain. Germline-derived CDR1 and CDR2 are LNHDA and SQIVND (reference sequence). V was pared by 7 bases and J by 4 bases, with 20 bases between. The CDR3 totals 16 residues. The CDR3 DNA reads TGTGCCAGTACTCAGAGCAGCCCCCCCCTATACAATGAGCAGTTCTTC. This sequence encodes CASTQSSPPLYNEQFF.

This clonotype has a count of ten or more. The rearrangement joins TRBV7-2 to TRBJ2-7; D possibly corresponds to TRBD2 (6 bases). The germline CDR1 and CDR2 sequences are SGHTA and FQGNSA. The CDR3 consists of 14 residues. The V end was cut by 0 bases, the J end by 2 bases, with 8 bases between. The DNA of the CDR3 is TGTGCCAGCAGCTTAGCTAGCGGTACCTACGAGCAGTACTTC. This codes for CASSLASGTYEQYF.

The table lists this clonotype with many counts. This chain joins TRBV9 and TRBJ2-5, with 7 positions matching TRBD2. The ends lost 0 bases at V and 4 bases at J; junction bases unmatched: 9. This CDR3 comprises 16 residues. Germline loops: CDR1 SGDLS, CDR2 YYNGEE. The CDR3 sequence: CASSVDGTGGRETQYF. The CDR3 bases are TGTGCCAGCAGCGTAGACGGAACGGGAGGCAGAGAGACCCAGTACTTC.

CDR3 amino acids: CASSARTSGNGQFF. The CDR3 nucleotides are TGTGCCAGCAGCGCCCGGACTAGCGGCAATGGGCAGTTTTTT. V gene TRBV7-3 combines with J gene TRBJ2-2; TRBD2 matches at 10 bases. Germline trimming cut 5 bases from V and 16 bases from J; bases unmatched to any gene: 13. Germline CDR1 and CDR2: SGHTA and FQGTGA. The CDR3 consists of 14 residues. Drawing the rest from reference TRBV7-3 and TRBJ2-2, the complete variable domain is GAGVSQTPSNKVTEKGKYVELRCDPISGHTALYWYRQSLGQGPEFLIYFQGTGAADDSGLPNDRFFAVRPEGSVSTLKIQRTERGDSAVYLCASSARTSGNGQFFGEGSRLTVL.

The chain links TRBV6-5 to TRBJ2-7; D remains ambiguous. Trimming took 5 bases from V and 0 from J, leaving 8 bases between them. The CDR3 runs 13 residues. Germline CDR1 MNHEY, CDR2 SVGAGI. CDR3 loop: CASSRRLSYEQYF. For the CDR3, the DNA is TGTGCCAGCAGTAGGCGACTCTCCTACGAGCAGTACTTC.

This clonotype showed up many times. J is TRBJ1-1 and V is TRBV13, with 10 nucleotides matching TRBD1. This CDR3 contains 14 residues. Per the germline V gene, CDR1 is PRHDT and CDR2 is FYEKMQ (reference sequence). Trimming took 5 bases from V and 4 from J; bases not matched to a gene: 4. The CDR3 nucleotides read TGTGCCAGCAGCAGCGGGACAGGGGCCACTGAAGCTTTCTTT. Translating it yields CASSSGTGATEAFF.

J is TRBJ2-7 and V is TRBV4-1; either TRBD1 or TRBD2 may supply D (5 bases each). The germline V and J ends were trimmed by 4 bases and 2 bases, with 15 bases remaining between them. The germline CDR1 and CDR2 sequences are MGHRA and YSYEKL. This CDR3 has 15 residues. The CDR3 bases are TGCGCCAGCAGCCGGAACCGGGACCCGGCCTACGAGCAGTACTTC. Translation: CASSRNRDPAYEQYF.

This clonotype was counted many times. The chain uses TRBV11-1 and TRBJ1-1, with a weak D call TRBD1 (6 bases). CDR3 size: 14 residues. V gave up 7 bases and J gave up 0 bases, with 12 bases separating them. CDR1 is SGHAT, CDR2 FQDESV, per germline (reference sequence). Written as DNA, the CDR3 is TGTGCCAGCACCGAGAGGACAGTGAACACTGAAGCTTTCTTT. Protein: CASTERTVNTEAFF.

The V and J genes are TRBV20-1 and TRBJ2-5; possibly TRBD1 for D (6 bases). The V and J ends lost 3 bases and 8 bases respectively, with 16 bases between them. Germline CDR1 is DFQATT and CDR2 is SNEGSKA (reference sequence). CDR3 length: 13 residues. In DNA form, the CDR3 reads TGCAGTGCTAGTGCAGGGGCGGGTGAAACCCAGTACTTC. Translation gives CSASAGAGETQYF.

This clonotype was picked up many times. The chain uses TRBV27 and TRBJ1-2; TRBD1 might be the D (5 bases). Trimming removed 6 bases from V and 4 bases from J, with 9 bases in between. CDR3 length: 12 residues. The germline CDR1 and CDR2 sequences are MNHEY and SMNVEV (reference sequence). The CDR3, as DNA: TGTGCCAGCAGGGGGGAGGGCTATGGCTACACCTTC. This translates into CASRGEGYGYTF.